Shown below are 32 T cell receptor beta chains from a single sample sequenced in a study of neoadjuvant anti-PD-1 for oral cavity cancer. Profiling relied on immunoSEQ multiplex PCR, and the TCRdb table lists in-frame clones only, not all of them. The sample carries some 22,000 clones, about 26% recorded once. The time point is: after neoadjuvant nivolumab, at surgical resection. The sample in question was tumor tissue, obtained after nivolumab (anti-PD-1) treatment. Receptor source: a person aged 35-79 years with oral cavity squamous cell carcinoma.

CDR3 DNA sequence: TGTGCCAGCAGCGCCCAGGGACAGGCGGGGCAGCCCCAGCATTTT. Its protein product is CASSAQGQAGQPQHF. The chain joins TRBV9 to TRBJ1-5, with TRBD1 matching 8 bases. CDR3 length: 15 amino acids. The junction had 9 bases not matched to a gene; V was cut back by 3 bases and J by 7 bases. The germline CDR1 and CDR2 sequences are SGDLS and YYNGEE.

The rearrangement links TRBV19 to TRBJ1-1; 11 positions agree with TRBD1. This CDR3 spans 13 amino acids. The germline V gene encodes CDR1 LNHDA and CDR2 SQIVND (reference sequence). V shed 3 bases and J 10 bases; nucleotides not matched to a gene: 4. Here the CDR3 DNA reads TGTGCCAGTAGTATTGGACAGGGGGCTGGAGCTTTCTTT. Translation gives CASSIGQGAGAFF.

This clone showed up just a few times. The CDR3 DNA reads as TGTGCCAGCAGTTTGTCGACCACTGAAGCTTTCTTT. This gives the protein CASSLSTTEAFF. The gene calls are TRBV28 and TRBJ1-1, with D unclear. The CDR3 consists of 12 residues. With 3 bases removed from V and 4 bases from J, the gap between germline ends came to 6 bases. The germline V gene has CDR1 MDHEN and CDR2 SYDVKM.

The chain links TRBV15 to TRBJ2-7, with 8 positions matching TRBD1. Germline CDR1 and CDR2: LNHNV and YYDKDF (reference sequence). This CDR3 spans 14 amino acids. The trim removed 6 bases at V and 4 bases at J, leaving 8 bases unmatched. For the CDR3, the DNA is TGTGCCACCAGGGCAGGGGGCGCGGGGTACGAGCAGTACTTC. It encodes CATRAGGAGYEQYF.

A few counts support this clone. V is TRBV7-3 and J is TRBJ1-1; D not certain. Germline V lookup: CDR1 SGHTA, CDR2 FQGTGA. V shed 5 bases and J shed 1 base, with 8 bases lying between them. The CDR3 spans 13 residues. The CDR3 is CASSPHKNTEAFF. The CDR3 region has the DNA TGTGCCAGCAGCCCACACAAGAACACTGAAGCTTTCTTT.

This clone was found a few times. CDR3 sequence reads: CASSPPGFGYGYTF. CDR3 coding DNA: TGTGCCAGCAGCCCCCCTGGGTTTGGCTATGGCTACACCTTC. J is TRBJ1-2 and V is TRBV7-9; no clear D gene. The V end was cut by 5 bases, the J end by 4 bases, with 14 bases between. CDR1 is SEHNR, CDR2 FQNEAQ, per germline (reference sequence). This CDR3 has 14 amino acids.

This sequence joins TRBV4-1 and TRBJ1-1; TRBD1 aligns across 9 bases. CDR1 is MGHRA and CDR2 is YSYEKL in the germline V gene. The junction had 8 bases not matched to a gene; V was cut back by 4 bases and J by 11 bases. The CDR3 totals 13 residues. CDR3 in amino acids: CASSLGRDRDAFF. The CDR3 DNA is TGCGCCAGCAGCCTCGGCCGGGACAGGGATGCTTTCTTT.

CDR3 coding DNA: TGTGCCAGCAGCGTAGGGGCAGGAGCTCTCTATGGCTACACCTTC. Its protein product is CASSVGAGALYGYTF. The gene calls are TRBV9 and TRBJ1-2; D uncertain. The CDR3 is 15 amino acids. The V end lost 0 bases, the J end lost 4 bases, and 13 bases lay between the germline ends. Germline V gene lookup returns CDR1 SGDLS and CDR2 YYNGEE.

This clone was counted between two and nine times. V and J are TRBV18 and TRBJ1-3; unclear D gene. The CDR3 sequence is 14 residues long. V dropped 3 bases and J dropped 8 bases, with 14 bases sitting between them. Germline V CDR1 and CDR2: KGHSH, LQKENI. CDR3 loop: CASSPLGIEDTIYF. The CDR3 DNA is TGTGCCAGCTCACCCCTCGGAATCGAGGACACCATATATTTT.

The CDR3, as DNA: TGTGCCAGCAGCTTGGAGACAGGGGTCGGCTATGGCTACACCTTC. Translation: CASSLETGVGYGYTF. This rearrangement joins TRBV5-4 to TRBJ1-2, with 8 nucleotides matching TRBD1. V was clipped by 0 bases and J by 4 bases; unmatched bases: 5. Germline CDR1 SGHNT, CDR2 YYREEE (reference sequence). The CDR3 sequence is 15 residues long.

This clone has only a few counts. V is TRBV6-1 and J is TRBJ1-5; no clear D. Germline V CDR1 and CDR2: MNHNS, SASEGT. This CDR3 is 16 amino acids long. The germline V and J ends were trimmed by 1 base and 0 bases, with 10 bases remaining between them. CDR3 DNA: TGTGCCAGCAGTGAAGTACATCGGTCTAGCAATCAGCCCCAGCATTTT. Its protein is CASSEVHRSSNQPQHF.

This clone was counted ten times or more. The chain carries TRBV19 and TRBJ2-2, with a weak D call TRBD2 (6 bases). V was cut by 5 bases and J by 5 bases, with 15 bases left in between. Germline CDR1 is LNHDA and CDR2 is SQIVND (reference sequence). CDR3 length: 15 amino acids. This CDR3 reads CASSSGLASTGELFF. The CDR3 nucleotides are TGTGCCAGTAGTTCAGGTCTAGCGAGTACCGGGGAGCTGTTTTTT. The full variable domain, with the rest looked up from reference TRBV19 and TRBJ2-2, is DGGITQSPKYLFRKEGQNVTLSCEQNLNHDAMYWYRQDPGQGLRLIYYSQIVNDFQKGDIAEGYSVSREKKESFPLTVTSAQKNPTAFYLCASSSGLASTGELFFGEGSRLTVL.

This clone occurred a few times. The genes are TRBV5-1 and TRBJ2-2; D gene uncertain. Germline V CDR1 and CDR2: SGHRS, YFSETQ. The CDR3 sequence is 13 residues long. V gave up 0 bases and J gave up 5 bases, with 5 bases separating them. Written as DNA, the CDR3 is TGCGCCAGCAGCTTGGCTGGTACCGGGGAGCTGTTTTTT. Translating gives CASSLAGTGELFF.

This clone is medium-sized in the sample. The chain links TRBV7-3 to TRBJ1-2, with unresolved D. The ends were cut back, 1 base at V and 0 bases at J, with 3 bases in the middle. Looked up from germline, CDR1 is SGHTA and CDR2 is FQGTGA. CDR3 length: 13 residues. DNA for the CDR3: TGTGCCAGCAGCTTAAACACTAACTATGGCTACACCTTC. Residues: CASSLNTNYGYTF.

V and J are TRBV9 and TRBJ2-1, with TRBD2 identical over 7 bases. Germline V CDR1 and CDR2: SGDLS, YYNGEE. This CDR3 is 15 amino acids long. J lost 8 bases, V lost 5 bases, and 13 bases had no gene match. CDR3 DNA: TGTGCCAGCAGTCCCGGGACTATCAATCGGGATGAGCAGTTCTTC. This sequence encodes CASSPGTINRDEQFF. Based on the CDR3 plus reference TRBV9 and TRBJ2-1, the full variable domain is DSGVTQTPKHLITATGQRVTLRCSPRSGDLSVYWYQQSLDQGLQFLIQYYNGEERAKGNILERFSAQQFPDLHSELNLSSLELGDSALYFCASSPGTINRDEQFFGPGTRLTVL.

This clone was seen a few times. The chain carries TRBV6-1 and TRBJ2-3, with TRBD2 matching 8 bases. With V trimmed by 5 bases and J by 7 bases, 8 bases remained unmatched. The CDR3 has 14 amino acids. From germline, CDR1 is MNHNS and CDR2 SASEGT. CDR3 sequence (DNA): TGTGCCAGCAGTCCGGGACTAGAAATGTATACGCAGTATTTT. This codes for CASSPGLEMYTQYF.

By share, this clone counts as medium-sized. The chain carries TRBV30 and TRBJ1-4, with D hard to call. This CDR3 is 15 amino acids long. The V gene lost 3 bases and the J gene lost 4 bases, with 15 bases spanning the gap. The V gene's germline CDR1 is GTSNPN and CDR2 SVGIG (reference sequence). CDR3 in DNA: TGTGCCTGGAGGGGGTTTACGGGGAATAATGAAAAACTGTTTTTT. Protein: CAWRGFTGNNEKLFF.

V gene TRBV27 combines with J gene TRBJ1-1; TRBD1 is a possible D gene (5 bases). CDR1 is MNHEY and CDR2 is SMNVEV in the germline V gene (reference sequence). V lost 3 bases, J lost 1 base, and 12 bases lay in between. This CDR3 is 15 amino acids long. Here the CDR3 reads CASSLLGTRNTEAFF. CDR3 coding DNA: TGTGCCAGCAGTTTGCTGGGGACGAGGAACACTGAAGCTTTCTTT.

The V and J genes are TRBV5-1 and TRBJ2-5; D is ambiguous. Trimming left V 3 bases short and J 2 bases short, with 5 bases between. Germline CDR1 reads SGHRS; CDR2 reads YFSETQ. This CDR3 comprises 12 residues. The CDR3 reads CASSSSQETQYF. The DNA for the CDR3 is TGCGCCAGCAGCTCTAGTCAAGAGACCCAGTACTTC.

CDR3: CASSPQGTYEQYF. The DNA of the CDR3 is TGCGCCAGCAGCCCACAGGGAACCTACGAGCAGTACTTC. The V and J genes are TRBV4-1 and TRBJ2-7, with D possibly being TRBD1 (6 bases). The V gene's germline CDR1 is MGHRA and CDR2 YSYEKL. V was cut by 4 bases and J by 2 bases, with 9 bases left in between. This CDR3 has 13 residues.

The sample holds a few counts of this clone. V usage is TRBV28 and J usage is TRBJ1-1; the D is unclear. Deletions cut 2 bases from V and 11 bases from J, with 15 bases between. This CDR3 comprises 13 residues. Germline CDR1 is MDHEN and CDR2 is SYDVKM. DNA of the CDR3: TGTGCCAGCAGTTTAGCCGCCGGGGTTAACGCTTTCTTT. It encodes CASSLAAGVNAFF.

In its sample, this clone was seen a few times. DNA of the CDR3: TGTGCCAGCAGCGCGGGACGGTGGAACACTGAAGCTTTCTTT. This codes for CASSAGRWNTEAFF. This chain joins TRBV11-2 and TRBJ1-1; TRBD1 is a possible D gene (5 bases). Per the germline V gene, CDR1 is SGHAT and CDR2 is FQNNGV. This CDR3 has 14 residues. Trimming took 5 bases from V and 1 from J, leaving 11 bases between them.

The chain combines TRBV30 with TRBJ2-3; 10 nucleotides match TRBD1. V was clipped by 8 bases and J by 5 bases; unmatched bases: 16. This CDR3 is built from 16 residues. Germline values: CDR1 GTSNPN, CDR2 SVGIG (reference sequence). CDR3 region: CAGDRGGFILKDTQYF. In DNA, the CDR3 is TGTGCCGGGGACAGGGGAGGCTTTATTCTAAAAGATACGCAGTATTTT.

This chain joins TRBV29-1 and TRBJ2-2; no clear D gene. Germline V gives CDR1 SQVTM, CDR2 ANQGSEA. The CDR3 is 13 residues long. V lost 4 bases to trimming and J lost 7 bases, with 13 bases between them. The CDR3 protein is CSVAMTWGGELFF. In DNA form, the CDR3 reads TGCAGCGTTGCAATGACCTGGGGCGGGGAGCTGTTTTTT.

This clone was detected only a few times. The V and J genes are TRBV5-1 and TRBJ1-2; D is undetermined. Trimming cost V 1 base and J 8 bases, with 12 bases left between them. From germline, CDR1 is SGHRS and CDR2 YFSETQ. The CDR3 is 13 amino acids. The CDR3 DNA is TGCGCCAGCAGCTTGTCCGGCGGGTGGGGCTACACCTTC. It encodes CASSLSGGWGYTF.

This chain uses TRBV5-1 with TRBJ2-7, with TRBD1 matching over 9 bases. Trimming at V came to 4 bases and at J to 6 bases, leaving 14 bases not matched to a gene. The CDR3 runs to 16 residues. CDR1 SGHRS and CDR2 YFSETQ come from the germline V gene. CDR3 sequence (DNA): TGCGCCAGCAGCCTCCAACTGTCCGGGACAGGGAGCGAGCAGTACTTC. Its protein product is CASSLQLSGTGSEQYF.

About this clone: A far larger clone is off by one base, so a read error is likely. The rearrangement links TRBV11-2 to TRBJ1-3, with D possibly being TRBD1 (5 bases). CDR1 and CDR2 from the germline V gene are SGHAT and FQNNGV. Trimming shortened V by 3 bases and J by 0 bases, and 6 bases separated the two germline ends. There are 14 residues in the CDR3. CDR3 in amino acids: CASSFDSSGNTIYF. Written as DNA, the CDR3 is TGTGCCAGCAGCTTTGACAGCTCTGGAAACACCATATATTTT.

This clone was seen just once. This chain uses TRBV19 with TRBJ2-6; possibly TRBD2 for D (6 bases). V was clipped by 7 bases and J by 0 bases, with 22 bases between them. The germline CDR1 and CDR2 sequences are LNHDA and SQIVND (reference sequence). This CDR3 region has 19 residues. CDR3 sequence: CASTRFGGLGVSGANVLTF. DNA of the CDR3: TGTGCCAGTACTCGATTTGGGGGACTCGGAGTCTCTGGGGCCAACGTCCTGACTTTC.

The chain joins TRBV9 to TRBJ2-3; D is undetermined. The CDR3 consists of 14 residues. Trimming left V 0 bases short and J 0 bases short, with 5 bases between. Germline V gene sequence: CDR1 SGDLS, CDR2 YYNGEE. The CDR3 protein is CASSVGRSTDTQYF. The CDR3 nucleotides read TGTGCCAGCAGCGTAGGGAGAAGCACAGATACGCAGTATTTT.

This clone occurred once. The chain couples TRBV29-1 to TRBJ2-1, with D possibly being TRBD1 (6 bases). The CDR3 is made up of 14 amino acids. Germline CDR1 SQVTM, CDR2 ANQGSEA. Between the trimmed V and J ends, which lost 7 bases and 7 bases, there was a span of 20 bases. The CDR3 loop reads CSAIQGFSQNEQFF. CDR3 coding DNA: TGCAGCGCAATACAGGGATTCTCCCAGAATGAGCAGTTCTTC.

This clone showed up just a few times. The chain carries TRBV28 and TRBJ1-5, with D possibly being TRBD1 (5 bases). CDR1 and CDR2 (germline): MDHEN, SYDVKM. Between the trimmed V and J ends, which lost 3 bases and 2 bases, there was a span of 11 bases. CDR3 size: 15 residues. CDR3 region: CASSFEGTGNQPQHF. The CDR3 DNA follows: TGTGCCAGCAGTTTCGAAGGGACGGGCAATCAGCCCCAGCATTTT.

This clone was observed at least ten times. This chain connects TRBV30 to TRBJ2-6; D is unclear. Germline CDR1 GTSNPN, CDR2 SVGIG (reference sequence). This CDR3 is 14 amino acids long. The germline V and J ends were trimmed by 2 bases and 2 bases, with 7 bases remaining between them. CDR3 nucleotides: TGTGCCTGGAGTCGGATAACTGGGGCCAACGTCCTGACTTTC. The encoded protein is CAWSRITGANVLTF.